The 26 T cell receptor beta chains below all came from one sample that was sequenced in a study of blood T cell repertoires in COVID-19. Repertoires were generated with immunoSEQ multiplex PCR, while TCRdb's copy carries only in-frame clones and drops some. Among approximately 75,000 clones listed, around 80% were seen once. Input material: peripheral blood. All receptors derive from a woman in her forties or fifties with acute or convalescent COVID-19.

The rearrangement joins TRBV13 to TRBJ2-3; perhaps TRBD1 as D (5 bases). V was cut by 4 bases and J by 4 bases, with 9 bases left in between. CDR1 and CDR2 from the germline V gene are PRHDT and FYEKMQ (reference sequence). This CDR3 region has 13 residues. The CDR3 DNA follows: TGTGCCAGCAGCTCAGCAGGGTCAGATACGCAGTATTTT. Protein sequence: CASSSAGSDTQYF.

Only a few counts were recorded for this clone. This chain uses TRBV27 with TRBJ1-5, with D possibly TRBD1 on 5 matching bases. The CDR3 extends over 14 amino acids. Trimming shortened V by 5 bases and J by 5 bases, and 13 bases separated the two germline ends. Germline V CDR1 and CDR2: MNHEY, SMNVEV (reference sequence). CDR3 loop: CASSSNQGYQPQHF. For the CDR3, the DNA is TGTGCCAGCAGTAGCAACCAGGGATATCAGCCCCAGCATTTT.

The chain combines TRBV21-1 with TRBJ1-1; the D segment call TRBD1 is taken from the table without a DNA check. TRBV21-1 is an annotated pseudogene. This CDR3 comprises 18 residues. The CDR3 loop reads CASSNPGTGDSEDTEAFF. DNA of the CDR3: TGTGCCAGCAGCAACCCCGGGACAGGGGACTCAGAGGACACTGAAGCTTTCTTT.

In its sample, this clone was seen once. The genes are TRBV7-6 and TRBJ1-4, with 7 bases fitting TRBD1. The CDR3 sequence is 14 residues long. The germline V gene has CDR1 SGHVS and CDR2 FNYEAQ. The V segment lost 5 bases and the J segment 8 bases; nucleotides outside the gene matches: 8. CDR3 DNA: TGTGCCAGCAGCCCTAGGACAGGCGGCGAAAAACTGTTTTTT. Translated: CASSPRTGGEKLFF.

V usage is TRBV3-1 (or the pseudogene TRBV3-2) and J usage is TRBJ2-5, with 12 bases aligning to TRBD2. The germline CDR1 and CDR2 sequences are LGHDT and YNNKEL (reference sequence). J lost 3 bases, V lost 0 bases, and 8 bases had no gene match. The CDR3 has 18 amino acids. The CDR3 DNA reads TGTGCCAGCAGCCAAGATGCGCTAGCGGGAGGGAAGAAAGAGACCCAGTACTTC. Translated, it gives CASSQDALAGGKKETQYF.

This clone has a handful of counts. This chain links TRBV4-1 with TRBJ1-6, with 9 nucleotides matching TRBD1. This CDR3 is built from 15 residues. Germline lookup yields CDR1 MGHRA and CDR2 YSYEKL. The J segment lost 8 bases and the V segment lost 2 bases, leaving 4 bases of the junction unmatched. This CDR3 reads CASSQRTGAYSPLHF. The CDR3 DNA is TGCGCCAGCAGCCAACGGACAGGGGCTTATTCACCCCTCCACTTT.

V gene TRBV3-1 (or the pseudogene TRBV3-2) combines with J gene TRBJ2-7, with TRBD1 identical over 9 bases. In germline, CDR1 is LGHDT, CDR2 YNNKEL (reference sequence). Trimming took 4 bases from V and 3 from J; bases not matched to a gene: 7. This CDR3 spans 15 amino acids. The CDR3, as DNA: TGTGCCAGCAGCCCACCCGGGACAGGGTTCTACGAGCAGTACTTC. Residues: CASSPPGTGFYEQYF.

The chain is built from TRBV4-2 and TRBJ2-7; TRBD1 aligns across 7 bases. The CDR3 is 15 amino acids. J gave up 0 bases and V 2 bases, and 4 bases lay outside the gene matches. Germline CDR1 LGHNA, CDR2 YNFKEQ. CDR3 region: CASSQRTGASYEQYF. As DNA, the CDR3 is TGTGCCAGCAGCCAACGGACAGGTGCCTCCTACGAGCAGTACTTC.

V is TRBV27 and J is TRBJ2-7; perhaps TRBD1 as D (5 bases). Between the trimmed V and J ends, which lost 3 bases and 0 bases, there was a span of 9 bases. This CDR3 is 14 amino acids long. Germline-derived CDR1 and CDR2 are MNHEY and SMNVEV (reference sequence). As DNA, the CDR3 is TGTGCCAGCAGTTTGACAGCCCTCTCCTACGAGCAGTACTTC. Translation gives CASSLTALSYEQYF.

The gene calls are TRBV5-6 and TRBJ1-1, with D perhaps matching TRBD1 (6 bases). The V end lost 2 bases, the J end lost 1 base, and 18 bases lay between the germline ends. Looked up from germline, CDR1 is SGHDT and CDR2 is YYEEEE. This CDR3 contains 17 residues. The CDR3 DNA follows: TGTGCCAGCAGCTTCAAGACAGGCCGAGCCTCGAACACTGAAGCTTTCTTT. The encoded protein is CASSFKTGRASNTEAFF. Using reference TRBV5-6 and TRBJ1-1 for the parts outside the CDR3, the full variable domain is DAGVTQSPTHLIKTRGQQVTLRCSPKSGHDTVSWYQQALGQGPQFIFQYYEEEERQRGNFPDRFSGHQFPNYSSELNVNALLLGDSALYLCASSFKTGRASNTEAFFGQGTRLTVV.

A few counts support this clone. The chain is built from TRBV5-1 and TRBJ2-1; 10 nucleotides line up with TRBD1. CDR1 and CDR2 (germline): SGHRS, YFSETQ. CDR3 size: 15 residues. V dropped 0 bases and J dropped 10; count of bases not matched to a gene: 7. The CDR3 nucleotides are TGCGCCAGCAGCTTGGCGGGACAGGGGATGGGCGAGCAGTTCTTC. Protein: CASSLAGQGMGEQFF. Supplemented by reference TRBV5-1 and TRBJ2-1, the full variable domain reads KAGVTQTPRYLIKTRGQQVTLSCSPISGHRSVSWYQQTPGQGLQFLFEYFSETQRNKGNFPGRFSGRQFSNSRSEMNVSTLELGDSALYLCASSLAGQGMGEQFFGPGTRLTVL.

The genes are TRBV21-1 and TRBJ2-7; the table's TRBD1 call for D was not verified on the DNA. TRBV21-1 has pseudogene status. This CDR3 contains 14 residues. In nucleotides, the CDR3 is TGTGCCAGCAGCTTTCCGGGACAGGGGGGCGAGCAGTACTTC. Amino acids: CASSFPGQGGEQYF.

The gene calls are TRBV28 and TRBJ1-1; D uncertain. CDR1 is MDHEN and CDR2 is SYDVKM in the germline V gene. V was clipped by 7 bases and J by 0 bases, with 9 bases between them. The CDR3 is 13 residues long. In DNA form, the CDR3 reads TGTGCCAGCAAGAGAGGGCTGAACACTGAAGCTTTCTTT. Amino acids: CASKRGLNTEAFF.

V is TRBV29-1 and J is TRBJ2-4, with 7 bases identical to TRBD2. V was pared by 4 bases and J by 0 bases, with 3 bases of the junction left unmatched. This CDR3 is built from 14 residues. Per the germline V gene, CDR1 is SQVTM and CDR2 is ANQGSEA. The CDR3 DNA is TGCAGCGTTGTGGGAGGGACAGCCAAAAACATTCAGTACTTC. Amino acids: CSVVGGTAKNIQYF.

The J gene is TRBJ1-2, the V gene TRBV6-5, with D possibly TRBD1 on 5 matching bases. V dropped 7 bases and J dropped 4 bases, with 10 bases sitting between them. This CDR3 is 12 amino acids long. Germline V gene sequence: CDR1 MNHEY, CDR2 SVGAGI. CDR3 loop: CASTQGAYGYTF. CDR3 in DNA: TGTGCCAGCACCCAAGGGGCCTATGGCTACACCTTC.

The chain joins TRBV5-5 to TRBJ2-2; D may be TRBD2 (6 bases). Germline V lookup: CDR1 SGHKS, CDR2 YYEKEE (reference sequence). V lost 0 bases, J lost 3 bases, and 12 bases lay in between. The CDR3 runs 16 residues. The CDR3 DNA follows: TGTGCCAGCAGCTTGGCCAACGGAGGGGACACCGGGGAGCTGTTTTTT. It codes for CASSLANGGDTGELFF. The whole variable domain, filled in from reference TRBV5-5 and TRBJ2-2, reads DAGVTQSPTHLIKTRGQQVTLRCSPISGHKSVSWYQQVLGQGPQFIFQYYEKEERGRGNFPDRFSARQFPNYSSELNVNALLLGDSALYLCASSLANGGDTGELFFGEGSRLTVL.

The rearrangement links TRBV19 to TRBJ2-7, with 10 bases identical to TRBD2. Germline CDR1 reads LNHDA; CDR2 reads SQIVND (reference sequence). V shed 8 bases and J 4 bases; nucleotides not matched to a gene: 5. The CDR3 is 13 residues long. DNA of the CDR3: TGTGCCAGTTCTCTAGCGGGAGAATACGAGCAGTACTTC. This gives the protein CASSLAGEYEQYF.

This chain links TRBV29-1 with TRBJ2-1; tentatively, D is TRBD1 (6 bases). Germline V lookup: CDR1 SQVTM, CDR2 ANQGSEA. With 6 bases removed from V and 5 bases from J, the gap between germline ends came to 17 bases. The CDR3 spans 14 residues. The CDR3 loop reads CSVPGQRVDNEQFF. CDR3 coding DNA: TGCAGCGTGCCCGGACAGAGAGTGGACAATGAGCAGTTCTTC.

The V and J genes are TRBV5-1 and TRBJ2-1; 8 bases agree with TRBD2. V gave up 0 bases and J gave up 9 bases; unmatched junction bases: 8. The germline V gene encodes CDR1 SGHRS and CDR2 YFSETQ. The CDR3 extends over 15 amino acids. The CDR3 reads CASSLAGVAGSEQFF. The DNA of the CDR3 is TGCGCCAGCAGCTTGGCCGGGGTAGCGGGAAGTGAGCAGTTCTTC.

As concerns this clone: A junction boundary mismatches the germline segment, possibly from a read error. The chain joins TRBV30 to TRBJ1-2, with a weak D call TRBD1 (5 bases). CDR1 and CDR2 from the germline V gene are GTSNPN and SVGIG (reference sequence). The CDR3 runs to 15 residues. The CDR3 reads CAWTSRGKANYDYTF. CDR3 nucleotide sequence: TGTGCCTGGACCAGCCGGGGGAAAGCTAACTATGACTACACCTTC.

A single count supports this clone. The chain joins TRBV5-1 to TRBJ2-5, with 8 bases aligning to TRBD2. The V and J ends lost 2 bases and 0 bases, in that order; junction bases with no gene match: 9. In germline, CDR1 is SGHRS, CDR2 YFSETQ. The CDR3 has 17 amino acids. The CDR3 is CASSFPGGWSYQETQYF. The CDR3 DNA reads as TGCGCCAGCAGCTTCCCGGGGGGGTGGTCATACCAAGAGACCCAGTACTTC.

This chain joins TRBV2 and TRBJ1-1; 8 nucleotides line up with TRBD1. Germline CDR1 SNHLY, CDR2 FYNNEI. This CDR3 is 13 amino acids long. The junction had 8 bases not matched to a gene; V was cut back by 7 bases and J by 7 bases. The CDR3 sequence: CASNPGGKGEAFF. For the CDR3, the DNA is TGTGCCAGCAACCCAGGGGGCAAAGGTGAAGCTTTCTTT.

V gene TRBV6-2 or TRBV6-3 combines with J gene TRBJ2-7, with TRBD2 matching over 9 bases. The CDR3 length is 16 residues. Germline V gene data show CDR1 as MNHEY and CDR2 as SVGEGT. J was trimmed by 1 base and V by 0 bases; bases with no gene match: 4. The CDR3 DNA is TGTGCCAGCAGTTACTCGGGGCGGGAGGGATCCTACGAGCAGTACTTC. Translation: CASSYSGREGSYEQYF.

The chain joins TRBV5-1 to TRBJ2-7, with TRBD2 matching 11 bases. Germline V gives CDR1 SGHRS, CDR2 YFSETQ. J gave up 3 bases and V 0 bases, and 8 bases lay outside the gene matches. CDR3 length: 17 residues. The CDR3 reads CASSLGLGLAAVYEQYF. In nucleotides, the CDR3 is TGCGCCAGCAGCTTGGGATTGGGACTAGCGGCAGTCTACGAGCAGTACTTC. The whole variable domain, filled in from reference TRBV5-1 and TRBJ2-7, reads KAGVTQTPRYLIKTRGQQVTLSCSPISGHRSVSWYQQTPGQGLQFLFEYFSETQRNKGNFPGRFSGRQFSNSRSEMNVSTLELGDSALYLCASSLGLGLAAVYEQYFGPGTRLTVT.

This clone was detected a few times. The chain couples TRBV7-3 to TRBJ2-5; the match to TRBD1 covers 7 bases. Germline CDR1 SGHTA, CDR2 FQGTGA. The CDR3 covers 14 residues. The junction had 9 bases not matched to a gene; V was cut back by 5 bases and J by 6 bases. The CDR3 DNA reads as TGTGCCAGCAGCCCAGACAGGGATGTAAAGACCCAGTACTTC. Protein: CASSPDRDVKTQYF.

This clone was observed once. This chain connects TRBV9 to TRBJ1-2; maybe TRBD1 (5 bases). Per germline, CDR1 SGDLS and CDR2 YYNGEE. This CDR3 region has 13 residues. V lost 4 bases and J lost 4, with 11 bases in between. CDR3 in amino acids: CASSSTDLYGYTF. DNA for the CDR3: TGTGCCAGCAGCTCGACAGACCTCTATGGCTACACCTTC.